The TCR beta chain described here comes from a study of beta chain features in type 1 diabetes. Germline assignment: CDR1 SGDLS and CDR2 YYNGEE. V was pared by 5 bases and J by 0 bases, with 20 bases of the junction left unmatched. The length of the CDR3 is 20 residues. Investigators reverse transcribed all isolated RNA, so they sequenced expressed TCRB transcripts. Sequenced by immunoSEQ multiplex PCR; TCRdb stores in-frame clones only, minus some. The sample has 200,000 to 250,000 clones; around a quarter are singletons. Overall study findings and caveats: The study found moderately but significantly shorter TCRB CDR3s in all four CD4+ subsets of Type 1 diabetes patients. Unsettled here was the matter of whether HLA type influences TCRB rearrangement. For cells with high TCR expression, cDNA sequencing could yield over-representation. Reduced insertions and increased deletions marked VDJ junctions in type 1 diabetes patients.

About this clone itself: The antigen is unknown.

This clonotype originated in a man aged 25-40 years in good health. The specimen sequenced was central memory CD4+ T cells from blood. The rearrangement uses TRBV9 and TRBJ2-1; 7 positions match TRBD2. Written as DNA, the CDR3 is TGTGCCAGCAGAGCGATACCCTCAAGCGGGGCAATTATCTCCTACAATGAGCAGTTCTTC. Translating gives CASRAIPSSGAIISYNEQFF.